Listed here is a single TCR beta chain. This entry is derived from a study of early T cells in non-severe SARS-CoV-2 infection. CDR1 is SGHRS and CDR2 is YFSETQ in the germline V gene. The CDR3 contains 16 residues. V lost 3 bases to trimming and J lost 4 bases, with 17 bases between them. TCRdb recomputed calls from the 5' RACE reads with MiXCR, one row per CDR3 protein. Altogether fewer than 130,000 distinct CDR3 sequences are present, approximately 12% being singletons, with the ten largest covering less than 4.5%. This sequence was found in an adult who was a healthcare worker with PCR-confirmed SARS-CoV-2 infection or an uninfected control (not recorded which). The genes are TRBV5-1 and TRBJ1-3; possibly TRBD1 for D (6 bases). Sample: whole blood, taken at baseline. DNA of the CDR3: TGCGCCAGCAGCTCTGGGGGGCAGGGGCGAGGAAACACCATATATTTT. Translating gives CASSSGGQGRGNTIYF.